The 9 T cell receptor beta chains below were found in one sample sequenced in a study of shared clonotypes between healthy human individuals. Assay used: immunoSEQ multiplex PCR; TCRdb lists only in-frame clones, some missing. The table has a few hundred thousand clones, roughly three quarters seen once. The specimen sequenced was PBMCs. The receptors come from a woman aged 40 to 50 in good health. Some clones in this sample may be carry-over from other donors' samples.

This clone came up a few times. CDR3: CASSPQVRDDYGYTF. CDR3 bases: TGTGCCAGCAGCCCTCAAGTAAGGGATGACTATGGCTACACCTTC. The gene calls are TRBV9 and TRBJ1-2; D not certain. Germline values: CDR1 SGDLS, CDR2 YYNGEE. Trimming pared 4 bases from V and 3 bases from J, leaving 16 bases between. This CDR3 has 15 residues.

The chain carries TRBV6-6 and TRBJ2-1, with 10 bases lining up with TRBD2. This CDR3 spans 13 amino acids. Germline-derived CDR1 and CDR2 are MNHNY and SVGAGI (reference sequence). V dropped 7 bases and J dropped 6; count of bases not matched to a gene: 3. The CDR3 DNA follows: TGTGCCAGCATGCTAGCGGGAGTCAATGAGCAGTTCTTC. This translates into CASMLAGVNEQFF.

This chain links TRBV28 with TRBJ1-2; TRBD1 matches 9 bases. The germline V gene encodes CDR1 MDHEN and CDR2 SYDVKM. With 1 base clipped from V and 2 bases from J, the junction kept 8 bases outside the gene matches. This CDR3 spans 17 amino acids. The CDR3 DNA follows: TGTGCCAGCAGTTTATTAGGGGACAGGGTCGCCAACTATGGCTACACCTTC. Its translation is CASSLLGDRVANYGYTF.

The chain uses TRBV27 and TRBJ2-1, with D uncertain. Germline CDR1 is MNHEY and CDR2 is SMNVEV (reference sequence). The CDR3 is 16 amino acids. V was clipped by 0 bases and J by 4 bases, with 13 bases between them. Here the CDR3 DNA reads TGTGCCAGCAGTTTATCGAGCGCAGTGGCTTACAATGAGCAGTTCTTC. As protein: CASSLSSAVAYNEQFF.

This clone has just one count. This sequence joins TRBV5-8 and TRBJ2-7; a possible D gene is TRBD1 (5 bases). The V and J ends lost 4 bases and 2 bases respectively, with 16 bases between them. Germline V lookup: CDR1 SGHTS, CDR2 YDEGEE. The CDR3 loop spans 15 amino acids. This CDR3 is CASSPDSIGAYEQYF. The CDR3 DNA is TGTGCCAGCAGCCCAGACAGCATAGGAGCCTACGAGCAGTACTTC. The whole variable domain, remainder taken from reference TRBV5-8 and TRBJ2-7, is EAGVTQSPTHLIKTRGQQATLRCSPISGHTSVYWYQQALGLGLQFLLWYDEGEERNRGNFPPRFSGRQFPNYSSELNVNALELEDSALYLCASSPDSIGAYEQYFGPGTRLTVT.

Turning to this clone: A much larger clone sits a single nucleotide away, making a read error possible. V is TRBV6-5 and J is TRBJ2-2; D is unclear. The CDR3 is made up of 11 amino acids. The V gene lost 6 bases and the J gene lost 5 bases, with 4 bases spanning the gap. Germline CDR1 is MNHEY and CDR2 is SVGAGI. The CDR3 loop reads CASRGTGELFF. CDR3 DNA sequence: TGTGCCAGCAGAGGAACCGGGGAGCTGTTTTTT.

As to this clone: This probably arose from a read error, given a far larger clone one base away. Other nucleotide sequences in the sample specify the same CDR3. The rearrangement links TRBV20-1 to TRBJ2-3; 11 bases fit TRBD2. The CDR3 has 11 amino acids. The germline gives CDR1 DFQATT, CDR2 SNEGSKA (reference sequence). This chain's CDR3 is CSALGTSGVPF. Written as DNA, the CDR3 is TGCAGTGCCCTCGGGACTAGCGGAGTTCCTTTT.

The chain couples TRBV5-4 to TRBJ2-7; maybe TRBD1 (6 bases). The V gene's germline CDR1 is SGHNT and CDR2 YYREEE (reference sequence). The CDR3 runs 14 residues. With 1 base removed from V and 6 bases from J, the gap between germline ends came to 14 bases. The CDR3: CASSLQGGGGEQYF. The CDR3 DNA reads as TGTGCCAGCAGCTTGCAGGGTGGGGGCGGCGAGCAGTACTTC.

As to this clone: A much larger clone is a single base away; this may be a read error. This chain connects TRBV5-1 to TRBJ2-7; 7 bases fit TRBD1. Germline CDR1 and CDR2: SGHRS and YFSETQ. CDR3 size: 14 residues. CDR3 DNA: TGCGCCAGCAGCTTGGGACAGGGTAATGCGGAGCGGTACTTC. This translates into CASSLGQGNAERYF.